The 20 T cell receptor beta chains given below trace back to one sample, sequenced in a study of regulatory T cells in long-lasting Graves disease. Time point meaning: newly diagnosed GD, antithyroid drugs for less than 3 months. After RNA was extracted from PBMCs, the TCR library was made from it. CDR3 regions were amplified by Arm-PCR using iRepertoire HTBI primers to build TCR beta libraries. TCRdb re-derived calls from the multiplex PCR reads in MiXCR, one entry per CDR3 protein. The data contain about 470,000 distinct CDR3 sequences, around 15% of them singletons. Another study also made use of these data, one on T cells in Graves' hyperthyroidism and ophthalmopathy.

The specimen was peripheral blood mononuclear cells (PBMCs), collected at new diagnosis, from a patient treated with antithyroid drugs. The receptors originated from a man aged 35-49 years with Graves disease.

CDR3 nucleotides: TGTGCCAGCAGCGTAGCCGCAGCGGAGCCCACAGATACGCAGTATTTT. Amino acids: CASSVAAAEPTDTQYF. V is TRBV9 and J is TRBJ2-3; TRBD2 might be the D (5 bases). V shed 0 bases and J shed 2 bases, with 13 bases lying between them. CDR1 is SGDLS, CDR2 YYNGEE, per germline. This CDR3 has 16 amino acids.

This clonotype was recorded at least ten times. This rearrangement joins TRBV7-9 to TRBJ2-3; TRBD1 matches 8 bases. The ends lost 5 bases at V and 2 bases at J; junction bases unmatched: 9. Looked up from germline, CDR1 is SEHNR and CDR2 is FQNEAQ (reference sequence). The CDR3 totals 16 residues. The CDR3 coding sequence is TGTGCCAGCAGCCCTCCCCGGGACAGGTACACAGATACGCAGTATTTT. Translating gives CASSPPRDRYTDTQYF.

CDR3 nucleotide sequence: TGTGCCAGCAGCCTCTTAAGAGAAACAGATACGCAGTATTTT. Translating gives CASSLLRETDTQYF. The chain uses TRBV27 and TRBJ2-3; D is uncertain. This CDR3 comprises 14 residues. Per the germline V gene, CDR1 is MNHEY and CDR2 is SMNVEV (reference sequence). Trimming left V 6 bases short and J 3 bases short, with 13 bases between.

This clonotype was observed a few times. The rearrangement links TRBV11-3 to TRBJ1-4, with TRBD1 matching 7 bases. J gave up 2 bases and V 4 bases, and 4 bases lay outside the gene matches. The CDR3 has 15 amino acids. Germline V gives CDR1 SGHNT, CDR2 YENEEA. The CDR3 is CASSSRGQTNEKLFF. CDR3 nucleotide sequence: TGTGCCAGCAGCTCTAGGGGACAGACTAATGAAAAACTGTTTTTT.

There are many counts of this clonotype. The genes are TRBV5-1 and TRBJ2-1; TRBD2 agrees at 12 bases. This CDR3 contains 17 residues. Germline V gene lookup returns CDR1 SGHRS and CDR2 YFSETQ. The ends lost 0 bases at V and 6 bases at J; junction bases unmatched: 7. CDR3 sequence (DNA): TGCGCCAGCAGCTTGGGCCCTAGCGGGAGGGGTCGCAATGAGCAGTTCTTC. Residues: CASSLGPSGRGRNEQFF.

The rearrangement joins TRBV20-1 to TRBJ2-5; D tentatively reads TRBD1 or TRBD2 (5 bases each). CDR3 size: 12 residues. Trimming left V 7 bases short and J 3 bases short, with 12 bases between. Germline CDR1 DFQATT, CDR2 SNEGSKA (reference sequence). The CDR3 sequence: CSVGTSEETQYF. DNA of the CDR3: TGCAGTGTTGGGACCAGCGAAGAGACCCAGTACTTC.

The sample holds many counts of this clonotype. V is TRBV27 and J is TRBJ2-2, with D possibly being TRBD2 (5 bases). Trimming cost V 6 bases and J 3 bases, with 5 bases left between them. The CDR3 spans 12 residues. Germline assignment: CDR1 MNHEY and CDR2 SMNVEV (reference sequence). The CDR3 DNA reads as TGTGCCAGCAGGGGAGACACCGGGGAGCTGTTTTTT. It translates to CASRGDTGELFF.

Details on this clonotype: Being one base from a much bigger clone, this may be a read error. The chain is built from TRBV28 and TRBJ2-5; possibly TRBD1 for D (5 bases). Germline lookup yields CDR1 MDHEN and CDR2 SYDVKM. The CDR3 extends over 14 amino acids. DNA for the CDR3: TGTGCCAGCAGTTCCTCCAGGGTCGGAGAGACCCAGCACTTC. Protein: CASSSSRVGETQHF.

A few counts support this clonotype. The V call is TRBV9, the J call TRBJ1-2; no clear D. The CDR3 extends over 17 amino acids. V was clipped by 0 bases and J by 0 bases, with 15 bases between them. The germline V gene encodes CDR1 SGDLS and CDR2 YYNGEE. CDR3 sequence: CASSVDGSGLANYGYTF. CDR3 coding DNA: TGTGCCAGCAGCGTAGATGGTTCAGGCCTAGCTAACTATGGCTACACCTTC.

The chain joins TRBV11-3 to TRBJ2-1, with a tentative D call TRBD1 (5 bases). The CDR3 has 15 residues. Germline CDR1 is SGHNT and CDR2 is YENEEA. Trimming took 0 bases from V and 7 from J, leaving 13 bases between them. The CDR3 protein is CASSLDGHGQNEQFF. DNA of the CDR3: TGTGCCAGCAGCTTAGATGGACACGGTCAGAATGAGCAGTTCTTC. The variable domain in full, with the rest retrieved from reference TRBV11-3 and TRBJ2-1, is EAGVVQSPRYKIIEKKQPVAFWCNPISGHNTLYWYLQNLGQGPELLIRYENEEAVDDSQLPKDRFSAERLKGVDSTLKIQPAELGDSAVYLCASSLDGHGQNEQFFGPGTRLTVL.

As concerns this clonotype: A single base separates this from a much larger clone, so it may be a read error. This chain links TRBV28 with TRBJ1-1, with D perhaps matching TRBD1 (5 bases). The CDR3 runs to 13 residues. V dropped 5 bases and J dropped 3 bases, with 10 bases sitting between them. CDR1 is MDHEN and CDR2 is SYDVKM in the germline V gene. The chain's CDR3 is CASSETGYTEAFF. DNA for the CDR3: TGTGCCAGCAGTGAAACAGGTTACACTGAAGCTTTCTTT.

This clonotype was recorded many times. V gene TRBV18 combines with J gene TRBJ2-7; D gene uncertain. CDR3 length: 13 residues. V was pared by 5 bases and J by 4 bases, with 12 bases between. The V gene's germline CDR1 is KGHSH and CDR2 LQKENI. The CDR3 DNA sequence: TGTGCCAGCTCAGGAGTTTCCAAGTACGAGCAGTACTTC. This encodes CASSGVSKYEQYF.

This clonotype was picked up a small number of times. The chain is built from TRBV15 and TRBJ2-1, with 11 bases identical to TRBD2. Germline-derived CDR1 and CDR2 are LNHNV and YYDKDF (reference sequence). The ends lost 3 bases at V and 4 bases at J; junction bases unmatched: 5. The CDR3 spans 16 residues. Written as DNA, the CDR3 is TGTGCCACCAGCAGTCAAAGACTAGCGGGATACAATGAGCAGTTCTTC. Translating gives CATSSQRLAGYNEQFF.

Many counts were recorded for this clonotype. The chain links TRBV11-2 to TRBJ2-1; 7 nucleotides line up with TRBD2. There are 16 residues in the CDR3. With V trimmed by 2 bases and J by 1 base, 5 bases remained unmatched. Germline lookup yields CDR1 SGHAT and CDR2 FQNNGV. In DNA form, the CDR3 reads TGTGCCAGCAGCTTACTCACTAGCGCTTCCTACAATGAGCAGTTCTTC. This codes for CASSLLTSASYNEQFF.

CDR3 in amino acids: CASKETPYSGVNSPLHF. The CDR3, as DNA: TGTGCCAGCAAGGAAACTCCCTACTCAGGGGTCAATTCACCCCTCCACTTT. The chain carries TRBV7-4 and TRBJ1-6; possibly TRBD1 for D (6 bases). Germline CDR1 and CDR2: SGHVT and SQSDAQ. The CDR3 spans 17 residues. Trimming took 7 bases from V and 7 from J, leaving 23 bases between them.

This clonotype was counted between two and nine times. The chain employs TRBV10-3 and TRBJ1-5; D unclear. Germline V lookup: CDR1 ENHRY, CDR2 SYGVKD. The CDR3 has 13 residues. Trimming took off 0 bases at V and 6 bases at J, with 6 bases between the two ends. The CDR3 coding sequence is TGTGCCATCAGTGAGTCGAATAGTCAGCCCCAGCATTTT. It encodes CAISESNSQPQHF.

This clonotype was seen a few times. This chain connects TRBV11-3 to TRBJ1-6, with D possibly matching TRBD1 (5 bases). The CDR3 spans 17 residues. Germline-derived CDR1 and CDR2 are SGHNT and YENEEA. V was cut by 4 bases and J by 10 bases, with 23 bases left in between. The CDR3 reads CASSSVLRWQGESPLHF. CDR3 bases: TGTGCCAGCAGCTCGGTTTTAAGGTGGCAGGGAGAATCACCCCTCCACTTT.

This clonotype was observed a handful of times. V usage is TRBV4-1 and J usage is TRBJ1-5, with a possible D match to TRBD1 (5 bases). Trimming left V 1 base short and J 4 bases short, with 11 bases between. Germline CDR1 is MGHRA and CDR2 is YSYEKL. This CDR3 is built from 15 residues. Written as DNA, the CDR3 is TGCGCCAGCAGCCAAGTGGGCCCAGGGAATCAGCCCCAGCATTTT. This encodes CASSQVGPGNQPQHF.

Many counts were recorded for this clonotype. V is TRBV2 and J is TRBJ1-5; D gene uncertain. The germline V and J ends were trimmed by 5 bases and 5 bases, with 7 bases remaining between them. Per germline, CDR1 SNHLY and CDR2 FYNNEI. The CDR3 covers 12 residues. For the CDR3, the DNA is TGTGCCAGCAGTAAGACGGATCAGCCCCAGCATTTT. Its protein product is CASSKTDQPQHF.

This clonotype was seen more than once but under ten times. The CDR3 DNA reads TGTGCCAGCAGGGATAGACAGGGGATCCCCGGGGAGCTGTTTTTT. It translates to CASRDRQGIPGELFF. The genes are TRBV6-1 and TRBJ2-2; 8 nucleotides agree with TRBD1. This CDR3 has 15 residues. Germline CDR1 and CDR2: MNHNS and SASEGT. J was trimmed by 6 bases and V by 6 bases; bases with no gene match: 9.